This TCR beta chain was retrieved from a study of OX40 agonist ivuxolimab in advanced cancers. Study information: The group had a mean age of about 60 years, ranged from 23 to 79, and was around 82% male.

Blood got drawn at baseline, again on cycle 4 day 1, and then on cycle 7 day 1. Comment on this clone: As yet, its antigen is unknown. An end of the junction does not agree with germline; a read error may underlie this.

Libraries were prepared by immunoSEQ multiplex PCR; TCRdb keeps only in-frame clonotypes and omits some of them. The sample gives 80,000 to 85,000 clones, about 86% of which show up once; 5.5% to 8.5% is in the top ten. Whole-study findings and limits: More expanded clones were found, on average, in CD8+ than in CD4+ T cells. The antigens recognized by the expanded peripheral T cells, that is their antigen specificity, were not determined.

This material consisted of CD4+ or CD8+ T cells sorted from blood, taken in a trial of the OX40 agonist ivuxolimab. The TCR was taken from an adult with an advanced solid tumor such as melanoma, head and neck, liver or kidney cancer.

The CDR3 DNA reads as TGCGCCAGCAACCAAGGGACAGGGAGGTACGGCTACACCTTC. This sequence encodes CASNQGTGRYGYTF. The chain carries TRBV4-3 and TRBJ1-2, with TRBD1 matching over 9 bases. Germline V gives CDR1 LGHNA, CDR2 YSLEER. The CDR3 is 14 amino acids.